This is a list of T cell receptor beta chains from one sample in a study of shared clonotypes between healthy human individuals. Libraries were prepared by immunoSEQ multiplex PCR; TCRdb keeps only in-frame clonotypes and omits some of them. The sample records 300,000 or so clones, under 80% being singletons. The sample taken for sequencing was memory CD4+ T cells sorted from blood. The receptors originated from a man aged 30 to 45 in good health. Both conserved end residues are part of each CDR3. Each record gives: D gene, V gene, J gene, CDR3 length, CDR3 protein. A D gene is named only where the DNA matches it firmly.

NA	TRBV14	TRBJ2-7	13	CASSLWDGYEQYF
TRBD1	TRBV6-5	TRBJ1-3	16	CASSYSGQSSGNTIYF
NA	TRBV27	TRBJ2-7	12	CASRPSAYEQYF
NA	TRBV30	TRBJ1-2	14	CAWSVNGGNYGYTF
NA	TRBV7-2	TRBJ2-2	15	CASSSRDPLSGELFF
NA	TRBV5-1	TRBJ2-6	15	CASSLTGSGANVLTF
NA	TRBV20-1	TRBJ2-4	10	CSGVKNIQYF
NA	TRBV6-6	TRBJ2-5	13	CASSTSNEETQYF
NA	TRBV6-5	TRBJ2-7	15	CASSRRAQASYEQYF
NA	TRBV5-6	TRBJ2-1	16	CASSPDSGSSYNEQFF
NA	TRBV9	TRBJ2-1	16	CASSVELRPPYNEQFF
TRBD2	TRBV29-1	TRBJ2-1	15	CSVRFPGLAYNEQFF
NA	TRBV5-1	TRBJ1-2	15	CASSLGQLGTYGYTF
TRBD1	TRBV4-3	TRBJ2-3	18	CASSQDQDRAISTDTQYF
TRBD2	TRBV7-9	TRBJ2-7	16	CASSPLPSGISYEQYF
NA	TRBV7-2	TRBJ1-2	15	CASSHRQKINYGYTF
TRBD2	TRBV7-2	TRBJ2-3	14	CASNLAGRSDTQYF
TRBD2	TRBV11-2	TRBJ2-1	17	CASSLEMTSGSYNEQFF
NA	TRBV7-9	TRBJ2-7	15	CASSLRRGATYEQYF
TRBD2	TRBV18	TRBJ2-3	18	CASSPRGSGSVFADTQYF
NA	TRBV11-2	TRBJ2-2	13	CASSLDGTGELFF
NA	TRBV7-2	TRBJ1-2	12	CASSLDFGGYTF
NA	TRBV7-8	TRBJ1-2	16	CASSFPPTYSNYGYTF
TRBD2	TRBV5-6	TRBJ2-7	18	CASSLAAGARLSGREQYF
NA	TRBV11-3	TRBJ2-1	13	CASAGTRQGEQFF
NA	TRBV28	TRBJ2-1	13	CASIRGNYNEQFF
NA	TRBV5-5	TRBJ1-1	13	CASSFAGTFEAFF
NA	TRBV6-5	TRBJ1-5	15	CASSYTLGSNQPQHF
TRBD2	TRBV25-1	TRBJ2-2	17	CASADSSGRVGTGELFF
TRBD2	TRBV7-6	TRBJ2-5	17	CASSLGPSGSSQETQYF
NA	TRBV7-2	TRBJ1-3	16	CASSLVFRPVGNTIYF
TRBD1	TRBV10-3	TRBJ1-1	14	CAISLGQGNTEAFF
NA	TRBV7-2	TRBJ1-5	16	CASSPQTGNSNQPQHF
NA	TRBV11-2	TRBJ2-7	14	CASSLTPAGNEQYF
NA	TRBV29-1	TRBJ2-3	12	CSGGKNTDTQYF
NA	TRBV6-5	TRBJ1-2	15	CASSYFPGGPRGYTF
NA	TRBV27	TRBJ2-7	16	CASSFYVGGHFYEQYF
NA	TRBV28	TRBJ2-7	19	CASRDRGLASGSTPYEQYF
NA	TRBV6-1	TRBJ2-2	15	CASSDVGSPSGELFF
TRBD1	TRBV5-6	TRBJ2-3	15	CASSPDRGRVDTQYF
NA	TRBV5-1	TRBJ2-3	17	CASSLGEDRRNTDTQYF
NA	TRBV29-1	TRBJ2-2	12	CSAGKGTGELFF
TRBD2	TRBV11-2	TRBJ2-1	16	CASSLRGTSGSNEQFF
TRBD1	TRBV4-2	TRBJ2-3	17	CASSQAHRGVGTDTQYF
TRBD2	TRBV5-4	TRBJ2-7	16	CASSHPPGAGAGEQYF
NA	TRBV27	TRBJ2-7	15	CASSPSRDSAAEQYF
NA	TRBV6-5	TRBJ2-5	13	CASSYDGRRTQYF
TRBD1	TRBV5-4	TRBJ2-3	15	CASSFRTGMADTQYF
TRBD2	TRBV5-1	TRBJ2-2	16	CASRTISGTNTGELFF
TRBD2	TRBV10-3	TRBJ2-2	14	CAIYTSGRSGELFF
NA	TRBV30	TRBJ2-1	13	CAWNRQIYNEQFF
NA	TRBV14	TRBJ2-2	16	CASSPNRVRNTGELFF
NA	TRBV18	TRBJ1-4	16	CASSPGQPATNEKLFF
TRBD1	TRBV5-1	TRBJ2-3	15	CASSGQGPDVDTQYF
NA	TRBV11-3	TRBJ2-2	15	CASSLGTGPTGELFF
NA	TRBV30	TRBJ1-2	10	CCQGKGGYTF